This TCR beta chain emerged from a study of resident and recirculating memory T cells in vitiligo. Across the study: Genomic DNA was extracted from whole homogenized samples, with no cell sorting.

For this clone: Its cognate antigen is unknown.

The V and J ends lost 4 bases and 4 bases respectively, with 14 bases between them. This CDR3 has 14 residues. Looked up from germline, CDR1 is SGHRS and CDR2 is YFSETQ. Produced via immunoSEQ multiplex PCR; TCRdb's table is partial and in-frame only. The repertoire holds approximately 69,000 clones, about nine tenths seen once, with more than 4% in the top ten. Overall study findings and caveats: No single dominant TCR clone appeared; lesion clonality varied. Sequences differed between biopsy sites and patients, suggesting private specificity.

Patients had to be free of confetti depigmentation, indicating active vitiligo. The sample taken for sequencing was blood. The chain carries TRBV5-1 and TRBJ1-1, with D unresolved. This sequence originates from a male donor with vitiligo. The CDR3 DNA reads TGCGCCAGCAGCGGACTCAAGTGGGTCACTGAAGCTTTCTTT. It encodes CASSGLKWVTEAFF.